These 24 T cell receptor beta chains originate from one sample sequenced in a study of CD8 T cells in Susac syndrome (dated by TCRdb to about 2019). Libraries were made using the immunoSEQ multiplex PCR assay. RNA was extracted with the RNeasy kit and roughly 0.45 to 1 ug was reverse transcribed using random hexamers. Using fastp trimming at Q25 and MiXCR clonotype assembly, TCRdb reanalyzed the public sequencing data and kept in-frame beta chains. CDR3 protein duplicates are merged, each entry listing the most common genes and DNA. In all, the sample holds around 200,000 distinct CDR3 sequences, and about 95% of those were seen once. The top ten hold less than 0.2% of the sample. The sample consisted of CD8+ T cells from PBMCs. The receptors originated from a human donor with Susac syndrome.

The rearrangement uses TRBV28 and TRBJ2-1; D call uncertain. The V gene lost 3 bases and the J gene lost 4 bases, with 10 bases spanning the gap. The CDR3 has 14 amino acids. Germline CDR1 MDHEN, CDR2 SYDVKM. In nucleotides, the CDR3 is TGTGCCAGCAGTTTGAACGGACGTTACAATGAGCAGTTCTTC. Protein sequence: CASSLNGRYNEQFF.

The V gene is TRBV11-2, the J gene TRBJ2-1, with D maybe TRBD2 (6 bases). V was clipped by 5 bases and J by 0 bases, with 11 bases between them. Germline V gene data show CDR1 as SGHAT and CDR2 as FQNNGV. This CDR3 comprises 15 residues. The CDR3 DNA follows: TGTGCCAGCAGCCTGACTAGGAGCTCCTACAATGAGCAGTTCTTC. Translated, it gives CASSLTRSSYNEQFF. The variable domain in full, completed from reference TRBV11-2 and TRBJ2-1, reads EAGVAQSPRYKIIEKRQSVAFWCNPISGHATLYWYQQILGQGPKLLIQFQNNGVVDDSQLPKDRFSAERLKGVDSTLKIQPAKLEDSAVYLCASSLTRSSYNEQFFGPGTRLTVL.

The V and J genes are TRBV6-2 or TRBV6-3 and TRBJ1-1, with a possible D match to TRBD1 (6 bases). The CDR3 length is 14 residues. CDR1 is MNHEY and CDR2 is SVGEGT in the germline V gene. The V end was cut by 6 bases, the J end by 4 bases, with 15 bases between. CDR3 sequence (DNA): TGTGCCAGCAGCCAAATACAGGGTTCCACTGAAGCTTTCTTT. This gives the protein CASSQIQGSTEAFF.

V is TRBV7-9 and J is TRBJ2-2, with D unresolved. V gave up 5 bases and J gave up 7 bases, with 17 bases separating them. Germline CDR1 SEHNR, CDR2 FQNEAQ (reference sequence). CDR3 length equals 15 residues. Here the CDR3 DNA reads TGTGCCAGCAGCCATTACAGATCTTCAGGCGGGGAGCTGTTTTTT. The encoded protein is CASSHYRSSGGELFF.

This chain links TRBV27 with TRBJ2-7, with D tentatively TRBD2 (6 bases). V was trimmed by 6 bases and J by 0 bases, leaving 15 bases between them. The CDR3 runs to 15 residues. The germline V gene has CDR1 MNHEY and CDR2 SMNVEV (reference sequence). Here the CDR3 reads CASSPAGPGSYEQYF. The CDR3 DNA sequence: TGTGCCAGCAGCCCCGCGGGACCCGGCTCCTACGAGCAGTACTTC.

V gene TRBV3-1 combines with J gene TRBJ2-5; D may be TRBD2 (6 bases). Trimming left V 3 bases short and J 5 bases short, with 13 bases between. CDR1 and CDR2 (germline): LGHDT, YNNKEL (reference sequence). This CDR3 has 14 residues. The CDR3 nucleotides read TGTGCCAGCAGCCATGAAGGAGGGGTGGAGACCCAGTACTTC. It codes for CASSHEGGVETQYF.

This clonotype was counted once. The chain joins TRBV28 to TRBJ1-1; 7 bases are shared with TRBD1. V was clipped by 6 bases and J by 5 bases; unmatched bases: 9. The CDR3 has 14 amino acids. The germline CDR1 and CDR2 sequences are MDHEN and SYDVKM. CDR3 sequence: CASRSGQVYTEAFF. DNA for the CDR3: TGTGCCAGCAGATCTGGACAGGTGTATACTGAAGCTTTCTTT.

V and J are TRBV5-1 and TRBJ2-5, with TRBD1 matching 7 bases. The CDR3 length is 15 residues. The germline CDR1 and CDR2 sequences are SGHRS and YFSETQ. The V and J ends lost 3 bases and 1 base, in that order; junction bases with no gene match: 6. The CDR3 spells CASSYLGQSQETQYF. CDR3 nucleotides: TGCGCCAGCAGCTACTTGGGACAGAGCCAAGAGACCCAGTACTTC.

V and J are TRBV7-6 and TRBJ2-5; the D is unclear. Deletions cut 1 base from V and 5 bases from J, with 11 bases between. CDR3 length: 14 residues. Germline V lookup: CDR1 SGHVS, CDR2 FNYEAQ. The CDR3 DNA reads as TGTGCCAGCAGCTTAGTTGGAGCTGCGGAGACCCAGTACTTC. Protein: CASSLVGAAETQYF. Filled out from reference TRBV7-6 and TRBJ2-5, the complete variable domain reads GAGVSQSPRYKVTKRGQDVALRCDPISGHVSLYWYRQALGQGPEFLTYFNYEAQQDKSGLPNDRFSAERPEGSISTLTIQRTEQRDSAMYRCASSLVGAAETQYFGPGTRLLVL.

The chain has TRBV6-5 and TRBJ2-1; D gene unclear. CDR3 size: 11 residues. Trimming removed 8 bases from V and 6 bases from J, with 8 bases in between. Germline V gene sequence: CDR1 MNHEY, CDR2 SVGAGI. The CDR3 reads CASGGRNEQFF. The DNA for the CDR3 is TGTGCCAGCGGTGGTCGCAATGAGCAGTTCTTC.

Only one count was recorded for this clonotype. V gene TRBV20-1 combines with J gene TRBJ2-1, with a weak D call TRBD2 (6 bases). The CDR3 extends over 13 amino acids. The germline gives CDR1 DFQATT, CDR2 SNEGSKA (reference sequence). Deletions cut 2 bases from V and 5 bases from J, with 10 bases between. CDR3 sequence reads: CSARKRANNEQFF. The CDR3 region has the DNA TGCAGTGCTAGAAAGCGGGCCAACAATGAGCAGTTCTTC.

This clonotype was seen more than once but under ten times. The V gene is TRBV11-2, the J gene TRBJ1-1; maybe TRBD1 (6 bases). Germline V lookup: CDR1 SGHAT, CDR2 FQNNGV. V was shortened by 5 bases and J by 5 bases, with 12 bases between the two germline ends. This CDR3 comprises 13 residues. The CDR3 spells CASSVQGGTEAFF. CDR3 bases: TGTGCCAGCAGCGTACAGGGCGGGACTGAAGCTTTCTTT.

This chain links TRBV20-1 with TRBJ2-1; 9 bases are a match to TRBD2. The germline V gene encodes CDR1 DFQATT and CDR2 SNEGSKA (reference sequence). J was trimmed by 3 bases and V by 0 bases; bases with no gene match: 9. The CDR3 runs 17 residues. For the CDR3, the DNA is TGCAGTGCTAGAGATCCTTCGGCAGCGGGAGGCTACAATGAGCAGTTCTTC. As protein: CSARDPSAAGGYNEQFF.

The gene calls are TRBV3-1 and TRBJ2-3; 8 bases fit TRBD2. The CDR3 length is 16 residues. J was trimmed by 4 bases and V by 0 bases; bases with no gene match: 6. Per the germline V gene, CDR1 is LGHDT and CDR2 is YNNKEL (reference sequence). Here the CDR3 reads CASSQDQAGVPDTQYF. In DNA, the CDR3 is TGTGCCAGCAGCCAAGATCAAGCGGGGGTCCCAGATACGCAGTATTTT.

The V and J genes are TRBV27 and TRBJ2-3; D may match TRBD1 or TRBD2 (5 bases each). Germline V gene sequence: CDR1 MNHEY, CDR2 SMNVEV (reference sequence). Trimming removed 4 bases at V and 5 bases at J, with 7 bases between. The CDR3 is made up of 12 amino acids. Written as DNA, the CDR3 is TGTGCCAGCAGTTGGGACCGAGATACGCAGTATTTT. Its translation: CASSWDRDTQYF.

The chain combines TRBV5-6 with TRBJ2-4; D is ambiguous. The CDR3 runs 14 residues. Per the germline V gene, CDR1 is SGHDT and CDR2 is YYEEEE. V was cut by 6 bases and J by 3 bases, with 13 bases left in between. CDR3 region: CASTSFVDKNIQYF. The DNA for the CDR3 is TGTGCCAGCACCTCCTTTGTAGACAAAAACATTCAGTACTTC.

This chain uses TRBV4-1 with TRBJ2-7, with D perhaps matching TRBD1 or TRBD2 (5 bases each). This CDR3 region has 16 residues. Germline loops: CDR1 MGHRA, CDR2 YSYEKL. Between the trimmed V and J ends, which lost 0 bases and 2 bases, there was a span of 14 bases. The CDR3 DNA follows: TGCGCCAGCAGCCAAGATGTGCGCCAGGGAGCCTACGAGCAGTACTTC. Its translation is CASSQDVRQGAYEQYF.

The genes are TRBV10-3 and TRBJ2-7, with TRBD2 as a possible D gene (5 bases). Trimming left V 6 bases short and J 0 bases short, with 15 bases between. The CDR3 loop spans 15 amino acids. The germline V gene encodes CDR1 ENHRY and CDR2 SYGVKD. The CDR3 protein is CAIRSSEASSYEQYF. CDR3 sequence (DNA): TGTGCCATCAGGAGCTCGGAGGCAAGCTCCTACGAGCAGTACTTC.

This rearrangement joins TRBV13 to TRBJ1-4, with D tentatively TRBD1 (6 bases). The CDR3 runs 15 residues. CDR1 and CDR2 from the germline V gene are PRHDT and FYEKMQ (reference sequence). Trimming removed 4 bases from V and 8 bases from J, with 17 bases in between. In DNA, the CDR3 is TGTGCCAGCAGCTCACAAACAGGGTCGGGGGAAAAACTGTTTTTT. Translating gives CASSSQTGSGEKLFF.

The rearrangement uses TRBV20-1 and TRBJ2-5, with 14 bases matching TRBD2. Germline trimming cut 1 base from V and 4 bases from J; bases unmatched to any gene: 2. In germline, CDR1 is DFQATT, CDR2 SNEGSKA (reference sequence). The CDR3 is 15 residues long. DNA of the CDR3: TGCAGTGCTAGAGTGGGGACTAGCGGGAGAGAGACCCAGTACTTC. Its protein product is CSARVGTSGRETQYF.

This chain uses TRBV27 with TRBJ1-1; D is uncertain. The CDR3 totals 14 residues. Trimming took 5 bases from V and 4 from J, leaving 14 bases between them. The germline V gene encodes CDR1 MNHEY and CDR2 SMNVEV (reference sequence). The CDR3 nucleotides read TGTGCCAGCAGTCCGGCCTTACCGAGCACTGAAGCTTTCTTT. It codes for CASSPALPSTEAFF.

This clonotype showed up just a few times. CDR3 region: CASSQGPYEQYF. The CDR3 nucleotides read TGTGCCAGCAGTCAGGGACCTTACGAGCAGTACTTC. This chain connects TRBV6-5 to TRBJ2-7, with D perhaps matching TRBD1 or TRBD2 (5 bases each). The V end was cut by 5 bases, the J end by 4 bases, with 9 bases between. The CDR3 loop spans 12 amino acids. CDR1 and CDR2 from the germline V gene are MNHEY and SVGAGI.

The chain has TRBV27 and TRBJ2-7; no firm D call. Germline lookup yields CDR1 MNHEY and CDR2 SMNVEV (reference sequence). Deletions cut 6 bases from V and 7 bases from J, with 16 bases between. The CDR3 loop spans 13 amino acids. CDR3 nucleotides: TGTGCCAGCAGCCTCTCCCCCCAGGTTGAGCAGTACTTC. It encodes CASSLSPQVEQYF.

V is TRBV7-9 and J is TRBJ2-1; 7 bases agree with TRBD2. The V gene's germline CDR1 is SEHNR and CDR2 FQNEAQ (reference sequence). Unmatched junction bases numbered 3, after V lost 3 bases and J lost 10 bases. The CDR3 is made up of 12 amino acids. The CDR3 region has the DNA TGTGCCAGCAGCTTGCCGGGACTAGAGCAGTTCTTC. Translating gives CASSLPGLEQFF. Full variable domain (rest looked up from reference TRBV7-9 and TRBJ2-1): DTGVSQNPRHKITKRGQNVTFRCDPISEHNRLYWYRQTLGQGPEFLTYFQNEAQLEKSRLLSDRFSAERPKGSFSTLEIQRTEQGDSAMYLCASSLPGLEQFFGPGTRLTVL.